These 27 T cell receptor beta chains came from one sample sequenced in a study of blood T cell repertoires in COVID-19. Assay: immunoSEQ multiplex PCR; the TCRdb copy retains only in-frame clones and omits some. Of around 30,000 clones in the sample, 89% were seen once. Sequencing was performed on peripheral blood. These receptors originate from a woman in her forties with active or convalescent COVID-19.

The gene calls are TRBV11-2 and TRBJ1-1; TRBD1 aligns across 7 bases. Germline V gene data show CDR1 as SGHAT and CDR2 as FQNNGV. The CDR3 is 15 residues long. Unmatched junction bases numbered 6, after V lost 4 bases and J lost 1 base. CDR3 region: CASSSTGEANTEAFF. The CDR3 DNA sequence: TGTGCCAGCAGCTCAACAGGGGAGGCGAACACTGAAGCTTTCTTT. The full variable domain, rest sourced from reference TRBV11-2 and TRBJ1-1, is EAGVAQSPRYKIIEKRQSVAFWCNPISGHATLYWYQQILGQGPKLLIQFQNNGVVDDSQLPKDRFSAERLKGVDSTLKIQPAKLEDSAVYLCASSSTGEANTEAFFGQGTRLTVV.

The J gene is TRBJ2-7, the V gene TRBV28; the match to TRBD2 covers 13 bases. Trimming at V came to 3 bases and at J to 4 bases, leaving 18 bases not matched to a gene. There are 20 residues in the CDR3. CDR1 and CDR2 (germline): MDHEN, SYDVKM. CDR3 protein: CASSLRTGLAGRGALYEQYF. Here the CDR3 DNA reads TGTGCCAGCAGTTTGAGGACGGGACTAGCGGGAAGGGGGGCCCTATACGAGCAGTACTTC.

The gene calls are TRBV25-1 and TRBJ2-1, with unresolved D. Per the germline V gene, CDR1 is MGHDK and CDR2 is SYGVNS. The CDR3 is 14 amino acids. V lost 5 bases, J lost 9 bases, and 17 bases lay in between. CDR3 DNA: TGTGCCAGCAGTCCCCTAGTCCCGGTTGGTGAGCAGTTCTTC. This translates into CASSPLVPVGEQFF.

CDR3 in DNA: TGTGCCTGGAGTGGAACCCTCCCGGGACAGAGGGAGACCCAGTACTTC. This encodes CAWSGTLPGQRETQYF. The chain combines TRBV30 with TRBJ2-5, with 7 positions matching TRBD1. There are 16 residues in the CDR3. Germline V gene data show CDR1 as GTSNPN and CDR2 as SVGIG (reference sequence). The V gene end was trimmed by 1 base and the J gene end by 5 bases; junction bases not matched to a gene: 13.

The chain employs TRBV21-1 and TRBJ1-2. TRBV21-1 is designated a pseudogene. This CDR3 is 13 amino acids long. The CDR3 loop reads CASIRGLQRGYTF. The CDR3 nucleotides read TGTGCCAGCATTAGAGGGCTTCAAAGGGGCTACACCTTC.

The chain combines TRBV6-5 with TRBJ2-1; 7 nucleotides match TRBD2. The CDR3 consists of 15 residues. CDR1 and CDR2 from the germline V gene are MNHEY and SVGAGI. Unmatched junction bases numbered 11, after V lost 5 bases and J lost 7 bases. CDR3 DNA: TGTGCCAGCAGTCCCGGACTAGAAGGAACGAATGAGCAGTTCTTC. Protein sequence: CASSPGLEGTNEQFF.

This chain connects TRBV19 to TRBJ2-7; TRBD2 matches at 9 bases. The germline gives CDR1 LNHDA, CDR2 SQIVND (reference sequence). The V gene end was trimmed by 7 bases and the J gene end by 4 bases; junction bases not matched to a gene: 2. This CDR3 is 12 amino acids long. CDR3 residues: CASTSGAYEQYF. CDR3 bases: TGTGCCAGTACTAGCGGGGCATACGAGCAGTACTTC.

This chain uses TRBV9 with TRBJ1-3, with no clear D. CDR3 length: 12 residues. With 4 bases removed from V and 3 bases from J, the gap between germline ends came to 5 bases. Germline CDR1 SGDLS, CDR2 YYNGEE. The CDR3 protein is CASSLYGNTIYF. The CDR3 nucleotides are TGTGCCAGCAGCCTATATGGAAACACCATATATTTT.

The rearrangement uses TRBV27 and TRBJ2-6; maybe TRBD1 (5 bases). Trimming stripped 2 bases from V and 0 bases from J, with 5 bases between. Per germline, CDR1 MNHEY and CDR2 SMNVEV (reference sequence). The CDR3 totals 15 residues. CDR3 residues: CASSLQGSGANVLTF. The CDR3 coding sequence is TGTGCCAGCAGTTTACAGGGCTCTGGGGCCAACGTCCTGACTTTC.

This clone showed up just a few times. This sequence joins TRBV7-8 and TRBJ2-7; D may be TRBD1 (5 bases). The CDR3 has 15 residues. The germline V gene encodes CDR1 SGHVS and CDR2 FQNEAQ. V lost 1 base to trimming and J lost 3 bases, with 13 bases between them. Here the CDR3 reads CASSLVGHLNYEQYF. The CDR3 coding sequence is TGTGCCAGCAGCTTAGTCGGACACCTCAACTACGAGCAGTACTTC.

V gene TRBV28 combines with J gene TRBJ2-2; 7 bases agree with TRBD2. J lost 1 base, V lost 6 bases, and 8 bases had no gene match. Looked up from germline, CDR1 is MDHEN and CDR2 is SYDVKM. The CDR3 is made up of 16 amino acids. CDR3 sequence reads: CASSSRERENTGELFF. The CDR3 DNA reads TGTGCCAGCAGCTCCCGGGAGCGGGAGAACACCGGGGAGCTGTTTTTT. Based on the CDR3 plus reference TRBV28 and TRBJ2-2, the full variable domain is DVKVTQSSRYLVKRTGEKVFLECVQDMDHENMFWYRQDPGLGLRLIYFSYDVKMKEKGDIPEGYSVSREKKERFSLILESASTNQTSMYLCASSSRERENTGELFFGEGSRLTVL.

The genes are TRBV23-1 and TRBJ1-6; D might be TRBD1 (5 bases). TRBV23-1 is noted as an ORF with a role that remains uncertain. Trimming cost V 2 bases and J 6 bases, with 26 bases left between them. This CDR3 has 20 residues. In DNA, the CDR3 is TGCGCCAGCAGTCAACCCCCTTCAGACCACACGGGGGACTCTAATTCACCCCTCCACTTT. Amino acid sequence: CASSQPPSDHTGDSNSPLHF.

This clone came up a few times. As DNA, the CDR3 is TGTGCCAGCAGCTACGACAGAAACTCAGATAAAAAACTGTTTTTT. It encodes CASSYDRNSDKKLFF. The rearrangement links TRBV11-1 to TRBJ1-4, with D maybe TRBD1 (5 bases). The ends were cut back, 4 bases at V and 9 bases at J, with 18 bases in the middle. The CDR3 totals 15 residues. Germline V gene sequence: CDR1 SGHAT, CDR2 FQDESV (reference sequence).

This clone was recorded only once. The chain recombines TRBV5-1 with TRBJ1-2, with D maybe TRBD1 (5 bases). The CDR3 length is 14 residues. The V gene's germline CDR1 is SGHRS and CDR2 YFSETQ. V gave up 0 bases and J gave up 0 bases, with 6 bases separating them. The CDR3 region is CASSLDRPNYGYTF. For the CDR3, the DNA is TGCGCCAGCAGCTTGGACAGGCCTAACTATGGCTACACCTTC.

CDR3 DNA sequence: TGTGCCAGCAGTGACTCGGGGAGTAGCGCAGATACGCAGTATTTT. It translates to CASSDSGSSADTQYF. The chain is built from TRBV6-4 and TRBJ2-3, with D possibly TRBD2 on 5 matching bases. CDR3 length: 15 residues. Germline values: CDR1 MRHNA, CDR2 SNTAGT. Deletions cut 0 bases from V and 4 bases from J, with 11 bases between.

This chain connects TRBV7-3 to TRBJ2-6; TRBD1 aligns across 9 bases. Germline CDR1 is SGHTA and CDR2 is FQGTGA. The CDR3 loop spans 16 amino acids. The J segment lost 2 bases and the V segment lost 4 bases, leaving 3 bases of the junction unmatched. This CDR3 reads CASSYTGGAGANVLTF. The CDR3 DNA is TGTGCCAGCAGCTACACAGGGGGCGCTGGGGCCAACGTCCTGACTTTC.

The chain employs TRBV10-3 and TRBJ2-5, with D perhaps TRBD2 (5 bases). The germline V gene has CDR1 ENHRY and CDR2 SYGVKD. This CDR3 has 14 residues. V was clipped by 10 bases and J by 0 bases, with 15 bases between them. The CDR3 sequence: CATKGEEYQETQYF. The CDR3 DNA is TGTGCCACCAAGGGAGAAGAGTACCAAGAGACCCAGTACTTC.

This chain connects TRBV28 to TRBJ2-3; TRBD2 might be the D (6 bases). There are 18 residues in the CDR3. The germline V gene has CDR1 MDHEN and CDR2 SYDVKM. V was trimmed by 4 bases and J by 8 bases, leaving 28 bases between them. The CDR3: CASSSLTGAPRERLTQYF. CDR3 nucleotide sequence: TGTGCCAGCAGTTCACTTACCGGTGCCCCGCGGGAACGTCTTACGCAGTATTTT.

The J gene is TRBJ2-3, the V gene TRBV29-1, with 12 bases identical to TRBD2. V was pared by 3 bases and J by 6 bases, with 13 bases of the junction left unmatched. Germline-derived CDR1 and CDR2 are SQVTM and ANQGSEA. The CDR3 length is 17 residues. The CDR3 protein is CSVDLPASGRAGDTQYF. The CDR3, as DNA: TGCAGCGTTGATTTGCCGGCTAGCGGGAGGGCCGGGGATACGCAGTATTTT.

This clone was counted between two and nine times. The chain carries TRBV24-1 and TRBJ2-7; 11 nucleotides line up with TRBD1. CDR3 length equals 15 residues. J gave up 4 bases and V 5 bases, and 6 bases lay outside the gene matches. Looked up from germline, CDR1 is KGHDR and CDR2 is SFDVKD. CDR3 protein: CATSARTGGTYEQYF. The DNA of the CDR3 is TGTGCCACCAGTGCCCGGACAGGGGGCACGTACGAGCAGTACTTC.

With respect to this clone: This sample includes further DNA sequences coding for the same CDR3. The chain has TRBV5-4 and TRBJ2-3, with 7 bases fitting TRBD2. Germline V gene sequence: CDR1 SGHNT, CDR2 YYREEE (reference sequence). This CDR3 comprises 15 residues. J gave up 0 bases and V 5 bases, and 6 bases lay outside the gene matches. CDR3 amino acids: CASRDQRGSTDTQYF. The DNA of the CDR3 is TGTGCCAGCAGAGATCAGCGGGGTAGCACAGATACGCAGTATTTT.

The V call is TRBV9, the J call TRBJ2-5; D ambiguous. The V end lost 0 bases, the J end lost 1 base, and 10 bases lay between the germline ends. The CDR3 has 15 residues. Germline lookup yields CDR1 SGDLS and CDR2 YYNGEE. The CDR3 is CASSVATFSQETQYF. The CDR3 DNA reads TGTGCCAGCAGCGTAGCCACTTTTTCCCAAGAGACCCAGTACTTC. The full variable domain, with the rest looked up from reference TRBV9 and TRBJ2-5, is DSGVTQTPKHLITATGQRVTLRCSPRSGDLSVYWYQQSLDQGLQFLIQYYNGEERAKGNILERFSAQQFPDLHSELNLSSLELGDSALYFCASSVATFSQETQYFGPGTRLLVL.

This clone was found a few times. The chain employs TRBV19 and TRBJ1-2, with 8 bases matching TRBD1. The junction had 8 bases not matched to a gene; V was cut back by 4 bases and J by 4 bases. Germline values: CDR1 LNHDA, CDR2 SQIVND (reference sequence). The CDR3 has 15 amino acids. CDR3 sequence: CASSTRDRWAYGYTF. CDR3 bases: TGTGCCAGTAGTACCCGGGACAGGTGGGCCTATGGCTACACCTTC.

The chain has TRBV28 and TRBJ2-7; D remains ambiguous. CDR3 length: 14 amino acids. V lost 5 bases and J lost 2, with 13 bases in between. In germline, CDR1 is MDHEN, CDR2 SYDVKM. The CDR3 DNA sequence: TGTGCCAGCAGTGGTCGGCTAGAGCCCTACGAGCAGTACTTC. Translation: CASSGRLEPYEQYF.

This clone has a single count. The chain combines TRBV6-1 with TRBJ2-3; unclear D gene. Deletions cut 3 bases from V and 3 bases from J, with 13 bases between. The V gene's germline CDR1 is MNHNS and CDR2 SASEGT. The CDR3 totals 15 residues. CDR3 sequence: CASSDLEPPTDTQYF. The CDR3 DNA reads as TGTGCCAGCAGTGACCTAGAACCTCCAACAGATACGCAGTATTTT.

The J gene is TRBJ2-3, the V gene TRBV6-4; D possibly corresponds to TRBD2 (6 bases). V dropped 4 bases and J dropped 0 bases, with 11 bases sitting between them. The CDR3 extends over 15 amino acids. Germline assignment: CDR1 MRHNA and CDR2 SNTAGT. This CDR3 is CASSAQEGSTDTQYF. DNA of the CDR3: TGTGCCAGCAGTGCCCAGGAGGGTAGCACAGATACGCAGTATTTT.

CDR3 residues: CASSLVAGSGANVLTF. CDR3 sequence (DNA): TGTGCCAGCAGCTTAGTGGCCGGGTCTGGGGCCAACGTCCTGACTTTC. The chain carries TRBV7-2 and TRBJ2-6; no definite D call. V gave up 1 base and J gave up 1 base, with 8 bases separating them. This CDR3 region has 16 residues. Germline V gives CDR1 SGHTA, CDR2 FQGNSA. The variable domain in full, completed from reference TRBV7-2 and TRBJ2-6, reads GAGVSQSPSNKVTEKGKDVELRCDPISGHTALYWYRQSLGQGLEFLIYFQGNSAPDKSGLPSDRFSAERTGGSVSTLTIQRTQQEDSAVYLCASSLVAGSGANVLTFGAGSRLTVL.